These T cell receptor beta chains were read from a single sample in a study of T cell changes during pregnancy in multiple sclerosis. The method was immunoSEQ multiplex PCR; TCRdb's version includes in-frame clones alone and lacks a portion of them. The sample shows roughly 30,000 clones, 89% of them seen only once. Sample: CD8+ T cells from peripheral blood mononuclear cells, taken after pregnancy. The receptors were sampled from a female donor with multiple sclerosis, enrolled in a pregnancy study. Each CDR3 is given with its conserved first and last residue. D genes are given only for firm matches. Only part of the rows carry a size: once, few, many, or a class if the clone is expanded.

j_gene,v_gene,d_gene,abundance,CDR3aa,CDR3nt
TRBJ2-7,TRBV6-1,TRBD1,NA,CASSGGQGRGEQYF,TGTGCCAGCAGTGGAGGACAGGGCAGGGGCGAGCAGTACTTC
TRBJ1-4,TRBV7-9,TRBD1,NA,CASSPSGQGGNEKLFF,TGTGCCAGCAGCCCATCGGGACAGGGGGGAAATGAAAAACTGTTTTTT
TRBJ2-1,TRBV19,NA,NA,CASSLVSSRNEQFF,TGTGCCAGTAGTTTAGTGAGTAGTCGCAATGAGCAGTTCTTC
TRBJ1-2,TRBV6-1,NA,NA,CASTPGGGVDGYTF,TGTGCCAGCACCCCGGGGGGAGGGGTGGATGGCTACACCTTC
TRBJ2-5,TRBV4-3,TRBD2,NA,CASSRSGLAGAETQYF,TGCGCCAGCAGCCGCTCTGGACTAGCGGGAGCTGAGACCCAGTACTTC
TRBJ2-1,TRBV27,TRBD1,NA,CASSSRQGGYNEQFF,TGTGCCAGCAGTTCTCGACAGGGGGGCTACAATGAGCAGTTCTTC
TRBJ2-7,TRBV12-5,TRBD2,NA,CASGLVRTSGLSYEQYF,TGTGCTAGTGGTTTGGTACGGACTAGCGGACTATCCTACGAGCAGTACTTC
TRBJ2-1,TRBV6-1,NA,NA,CASSLYNEQFF,TGTGCCAGCAGTCTATACAATGAGCAGTTCTTC
TRBJ1-2,TRBV6-6,NA,NA,CASSPEGAPYGYTF,TGTGCCAGCAGCCCGGAGGGCGCGCCCTATGGCTACACCTTC
TRBJ2-1,TRBV19,NA,NA,CASSLRPRESSYNEQFF,TGTGCCAGTAGTCTGCGTCCTAGGGAGAGCTCCTACAATGAGCAGTTCTTC
TRBJ2-7,TRBV30,TRBD2,NA,CAWGLDLEQYF,TGTGCCTGGGGACTAGATCTCGAGCAGTACTTC
TRBJ2-5,TRBV7-3,NA,NA,CASSPANGETQYF,TGTGCCAGCAGCCCTGCGAACGGGGAGACCCAGTACTTC
TRBJ1-1,TRBV11-2,NA,once,CASSLSGVTEAFF,TGTGCCAGCAGCTTGTCAGGGGTGACTGAAGCTTTCTTT
TRBJ1-2,TRBV27,TRBD1,NA,CASSSYRDRYGYTF,TGTGCCAGCAGTTCCTACCGGGACAGATATGGCTACACCTTC
TRBJ2-3,TRBV4-3,TRBD2,NA,CASSQDSLAEYELTDTQYF,TGCGCCAGCAGCCAAGATTCACTAGCGGAGTATGAATTAACAGATACGCAGTATTTT
TRBJ2-7,TRBV29-1,NA,once,CSVEGGSPYEQYF,TGCAGCGTTGAGGGAGGCAGCCCCTACGAGCAGTACTTC
TRBJ1-1,TRBV28,NA,NA,CASSFRQTGGTEAFF,TGTGCCAGCAGTTTTCGTCAGACCGGGGGGACTGAAGCTTTCTTT
TRBJ1-5,TRBV27,TRBD1,NA,CASSLRGGPIPNQPQHF,TGTGCCAGCAGTTTAAGAGGGGGCCCCATTCCCAATCAGCCCCAGCATTTT
TRBJ1-4,TRBV5-1,NA,NA,CASSRTGDPNEKLFF,TGCGCCAGCAGCCGAACAGGCGACCCTAATGAAAAACTGTTTTTT
TRBJ1-5,TRBV7-9,NA,NA,CASSPLPGDQPQHF,TGTGCCAGCAGCCCATTACCAGGCGATCAGCCCCAGCATTTT